Given below is one T cell receptor beta chain in context. This sample was included in a study of lymphopenia after photon versus proton radiotherapy. Sequenced by immunoSEQ multiplex PCR; TCRdb stores in-frame clones only, minus some. The sample carries around 30,000 clones, around 82% recorded once. Germline-derived CDR1 and CDR2 are SGHNT and YYREEE (reference sequence). The CDR3 totals 15 residues. V shed 0 bases, J shed 1 base, and the junction held 2 bases outside the gene matches. The origin of this receptor is a woman in her 70s with pancreatic cancer. Sequences were derived from peripheral blood, sampled from a patient treated with proton-based radiotherapy. The genes are TRBV5-4 and TRBJ2-7; TRBD1 matches at 9 bases. The CDR3 sequence is CASSLAGTGSYEQYF. The CDR3 coding sequence is TGTGCCAGCAGCTTGGCTGGGACAGGGTCCTACGAGCAGTACTTC.